The 32 T cell receptor beta chains below were found in one sample sequenced in a study of T cell responses to AZD1222 COVID-19 vaccine. The method was immunoSEQ multiplex PCR; TCRdb's version includes in-frame clones alone and lacks a portion of them. The repertoire includes 90,000 to 120,000 clones, roughly 87% of them detected once, and around 4.5% sits in the top ten. The material was peripheral blood, obtained on day 0 of AZD1222 vaccination. These receptors were obtained from an adult in good health.

This chain links TRBV7-6 with TRBJ1-5; perhaps TRBD1 as D (6 bases). From germline, CDR1 is SGHVS and CDR2 FNYEAQ. V dropped 5 bases and J dropped 4 bases, with 18 bases sitting between them. The CDR3 loop spans 16 amino acids. The CDR3 sequence: CASSPRRRGGNQPQHF. The CDR3 coding sequence is TGTGCCAGCAGCCCCCGGCGTAGAGGGGGTAATCAGCCCCAGCATTTT.

The CDR3 protein is CASSLLPSGTDTQYF. CDR3 sequence (DNA): TGTGCCAGCAGCTTGTTACCGTCCGGAACAGATACGCAGTATTTT. The gene calls are TRBV5-5 and TRBJ2-3; D is uncertain. CDR1 and CDR2 from the germline V gene are SGHKS and YYEKEE (reference sequence). The V end was cut by 1 base, the J end by 3 bases, with 12 bases between. The CDR3 runs 15 residues.

The J gene is TRBJ1-2, the V gene TRBV7-9, with D possibly TRBD1 on 5 matching bases. Germline values: CDR1 SEHNR, CDR2 FQNEAQ (reference sequence). The CDR3 runs to 15 residues. The V end was cut by 3 bases, the J end by 2 bases, with 13 bases between. This CDR3 is CASSLGRGGNYGYTF. The CDR3 DNA sequence: TGTGCCAGCAGCTTGGGAAGGGGCGGGAACTATGGCTACACCTTC.

This rearrangement joins TRBV6-2 or TRBV6-3 to TRBJ1-5; TRBD1 is a possible D gene (5 bases). The V end was cut by 5 bases, the J end by 1 base, with 6 bases between. The CDR3 has 13 amino acids. Germline CDR1 reads MNHEY; CDR2 reads SVGEGT. The CDR3 region is CASSRDSNQPQHF. The CDR3 coding sequence is TGTGCCAGCAGTCGGGACAGCAATCAGCCCCAGCATTTT.

The chain joins TRBV30 to TRBJ1-3; no definite D call. Per germline, CDR1 GTSNPN and CDR2 SVGIG (reference sequence). V lost 3 bases and J lost 0, with 9 bases in between. The CDR3 consists of 14 residues. CDR3 residues: CAWSGALSGNTIYF. The DNA of the CDR3 is TGTGCCTGGAGCGGAGCCCTCTCTGGAAACACCATATATTTT.

This chain connects TRBV5-5 to TRBJ1-1; D call uncertain. Germline lookup yields CDR1 SGHKS and CDR2 YYEKEE (reference sequence). The CDR3 runs to 13 residues. Trimming cost V 2 bases and J 1 base, with 6 bases left between them. CDR3 region: CASSLDRNTEAFF. The DNA of the CDR3 is TGTGCCAGCAGCTTAGATAGGAACACTGAAGCTTTCTTT.

The J gene is TRBJ2-7, the V gene TRBV6-5; TRBD1 matches at 10 bases. The CDR3 consists of 15 residues. The junction had 14 bases not matched to a gene; V was cut back by 8 bases and J by 7 bases. Germline assignment: CDR1 MNHEY and CDR2 SVGAGI. This CDR3 reads CASSPSRDRGREQYF. The CDR3 DNA follows: TGTGCCAGCTCCCCCTCCCGGGACAGGGGTCGGGAGCAGTACTTC.

Here the CDR3 reads CASNRGEQYF. The CDR3 coding sequence is TGTGCCAGCAACAGAGGGGAGCAGTACTTC. The chain joins TRBV6-5 to TRBJ2-7; possible D gene TRBD2, 5 bases. Germline assignment: CDR1 MNHEY and CDR2 SVGAGI. There are 10 residues in the CDR3. Trimming took 7 bases from V and 7 from J, leaving 8 bases between them.

V usage is TRBV19 and J usage is TRBJ1-1; 8 bases align to TRBD1. CDR3 length equals 20 residues. V was pared by 7 bases and J by 0 bases, with 22 bases of the junction left unmatched. Germline assignment: CDR1 LNHDA and CDR2 SQIVND (reference sequence). CDR3 residues: CASKRVVGGQGYNLNTEAFF. The CDR3 region has the DNA TGTGCCAGTAAAAGAGTCGTGGGCGGACAGGGATATAATCTGAACACTGAAGCTTTCTTT.

The chain combines TRBV6-2 or TRBV6-3 with TRBJ2-1, with D tentatively TRBD1 or TRBD2 (5 bases each). Germline CDR1 reads MNHEY; CDR2 reads SVGEGT. This CDR3 has 14 residues. V dropped 5 bases and J dropped 7 bases, with 15 bases sitting between them. The CDR3 loop is CASSVTGTTNEQFF. The CDR3 coding sequence is TGTGCCAGCAGTGTTACCGGGACCACTAATGAGCAGTTCTTC.

The chain recombines TRBV12-3 or TRBV12-4 with TRBJ1-5; perhaps TRBD1 as D (5 bases). The CDR3 length is 12 residues. The V end lost 4 bases, the J end lost 6 bases, and 7 bases lay between the germline ends. Written as DNA, the CDR3 is TGTGCCAGCAGTTGGGGGGTTCAGCCCCAGCATTTT. Protein: CASSWGVQPQHF.

This sequence joins TRBV7-9 and TRBJ1-3; D unresolved. Between the trimmed V and J ends, which lost 0 bases and 8 bases, there was a span of 11 bases. Looked up from germline, CDR1 is SEHNR and CDR2 is FQNEAQ (reference sequence). The CDR3 is made up of 14 amino acids. The CDR3 here is CASSLANLADTIYF. CDR3 DNA: TGTGCCAGCAGCTTAGCGAATTTGGCGGACACCATATATTTT.

The chain is built from TRBV29-1 and TRBJ1-3, with D unclear. The V gene lost 8 bases and the J gene lost 1 base, with 6 bases spanning the gap. CDR1 is SQVTM and CDR2 is ANQGSEA in the germline V gene. The CDR3 is 11 residues long. DNA of the CDR3: TGCAGCTTTCTTTCTGGAAACACCATATATTTT. Amino acids: CSFLSGNTIYF.

This chain uses TRBV7-9 with TRBJ1-2; a weak D match, TRBD1 (5 bases). The CDR3 runs 14 residues. The ends were cut back, 5 bases at V and 8 bases at J, with 18 bases in the middle. CDR1 and CDR2 from the germline V gene are SEHNR and FQNEAQ (reference sequence). The CDR3 sequence: CASSLGEGGYGYTF. The CDR3 bases are TGTGCCAGCAGCCTGGGGGAGGGTGGCTACGGCTACACCTTC.

In this sample, this clone turned up once. The chain uses TRBV3-1 (or the pseudogene TRBV3-2) and TRBJ1-5; 7 bases are shared with TRBD1. The CDR3 runs 16 residues. Trimming took 0 bases from V and 2 from J; bases not matched to a gene: 4. From germline, CDR1 is LGHDT and CDR2 YNNKEL (reference sequence). This CDR3 reads CASSQDGTGGNQPQHF. DNA of the CDR3: TGTGCCAGCAGCCAAGATGGCACAGGGGGCAATCAGCCCCAGCATTTT.

The chain uses TRBV2 and TRBJ2-1, with TRBD2 matching 10 bases. J lost 7 bases, V lost 5 bases, and 8 bases had no gene match. CDR3 length: 15 amino acids. Germline CDR1 SNHLY, CDR2 FYNNEI. In nucleotides, the CDR3 is TGTGCCAGCAGTCCCCTAGCGGGGGCTCGGAATGAGCAGTTCTTC. This gives the protein CASSPLAGARNEQFF.

The rearrangement links TRBV5-4 to TRBJ1-4; TRBD1 is a possible D gene (6 bases). The V and J ends lost 4 bases and 6 bases respectively, with 13 bases between them. CDR3 length: 14 residues. CDR1 and CDR2 (germline): SGHNT, YYREEE (reference sequence). CDR3 nucleotides: TGTGCCAGCAGCCCAACGGCAGGGGATGAAAAACTGTTTTTT. Its translation: CASSPTAGDEKLFF.

This chain connects TRBV7-9 to TRBJ1-2; perhaps TRBD1 as D (6 bases). The CDR3 has 16 residues. Per the germline V gene, CDR1 is SEHNR and CDR2 is FQNEAQ (reference sequence). Trimming took 3 bases from V and 1 from J, leaving 15 bases between them. In nucleotides, the CDR3 is TGTGCCAGCAGCTTGGGGTCCGGGACATTTAACTATGGCTACACCTTC. It translates to CASSLGSGTFNYGYTF.

The J gene is TRBJ2-3, the V gene TRBV6-5; D remains unclear. The CDR3 loop spans 13 amino acids. Germline CDR1 reads MNHEY; CDR2 reads SVGAGI. The V gene lost 6 bases and the J gene lost 9 bases, with 16 bases spanning the gap. The CDR3 DNA reads as TGTGCCAGCAGCTTCACCTCGGGCCGCACGCAGTATTTT. Translation: CASSFTSGRTQYF.

This clone has a single count. The chain combines TRBV10-3 with TRBJ1-3; D is unresolved. Trimming stripped 3 bases from V and 1 base from J, with 10 bases between. The CDR3 spans 15 residues. CDR1 and CDR2 (germline): ENHRY, SYGVKD. CDR3 protein: CAISDPHGSGNTIYF. CDR3 bases: TGTGCCATCAGTGACCCTCACGGTTCTGGAAACACCATATATTTT.

This clone has only one observation. J is TRBJ2-5 and V is TRBV4-2, with D possibly matching TRBD2 (7 bases). This CDR3 is built from 15 residues. With 4 bases removed from V and 1 base from J, the gap between germline ends came to 13 bases. CDR1 and CDR2 (germline): LGHNA, YNFKEQ. The CDR3 sequence is CASSPGGGSQETQYF. The CDR3, as DNA: TGTGCCAGCAGCCCGGGGGGCGGAAGCCAAGAGACCCAGTACTTC.

This chain links TRBV7-9 with TRBJ2-3; 9 nucleotides align to TRBD2. The CDR3 loop spans 19 amino acids. The germline gives CDR1 SEHNR, CDR2 FQNEAQ (reference sequence). The J segment lost 0 bases and the V segment lost 4 bases, leaving 14 bases of the junction unmatched. The CDR3 here is CASSSSASGGLASTDTQYF. In nucleotides, the CDR3 is TGTGCCAGCAGCTCTTCCGCGAGCGGGGGGTTAGCTAGCACAGATACGCAGTATTTT.

This chain joins TRBV28 and TRBJ1-2; TRBD1 is a possible D gene (6 bases). Trimming left V 6 bases short and J 2 bases short, with 13 bases between. Germline V lookup: CDR1 MDHEN, CDR2 SYDVKM. CDR3 length: 14 amino acids. Here the CDR3 reads CASSSSGANYGYTF. CDR3 DNA sequence: TGTGCCAGCAGCTCTTCGGGGGCCAACTATGGCTACACCTTC.

This chain links TRBV6-5 with TRBJ1-2; maybe TRBD1 (5 bases). Germline lookup yields CDR1 MNHEY and CDR2 SVGAGI. Trimming took off 2 bases at V and 0 bases at J, with 10 bases between the two ends. The CDR3 consists of 15 residues. The CDR3 sequence: CASSYVRGSNYGYTF. The CDR3, as DNA: TGTGCCAGCAGTTACGTTAGGGGATCTAACTATGGCTACACCTTC.

The chain has TRBV24-1 and TRBJ2-1; 12 nucleotides line up with TRBD2. The V and J ends lost 5 bases and 7 bases, in that order; junction bases with no gene match: 8. Germline CDR1 and CDR2: KGHDR and SFDVKD. The CDR3 is 16 residues long. CDR3 DNA: TGTGCCACCAGTGGCCCACTAGCGGGAGGATTAAATGAGCAGTTCTTC. This codes for CATSGPLAGGLNEQFF.

V gene TRBV27 combines with J gene TRBJ2-2; no firm D call. The CDR3 spans 11 residues. Germline V gene data show CDR1 as MNHEY and CDR2 as SMNVEV (reference sequence). V lost 6 bases and J lost 7, with 6 bases in between. CDR3 sequence: CASRVGGELFF. The CDR3 DNA is TGTGCCAGCAGGGTCGGCGGGGAGCTGTTTTTT.

The V gene is TRBV6-5, the J gene TRBJ1-1, with unresolved D. The CDR3 runs to 13 residues. Trimming removed 2 bases at V and 1 base at J, with 5 bases between. Per germline, CDR1 MNHEY and CDR2 SVGAGI. Written as DNA, the CDR3 is TGTGCCAGCAGTTACAAGGAGAACACTGAAGCTTTCTTT. Translated, it gives CASSYKENTEAFF.

The J gene is TRBJ1-2, the V gene TRBV4-1; a possible D gene is TRBD1 (6 bases). The germline V gene has CDR1 MGHRA and CDR2 YSYEKL. Trimming took 2 bases from V and 3 from J, leaving 13 bases between them. The CDR3 is made up of 15 amino acids. CDR3 protein: CASSQREGGYYGYTF. The CDR3 DNA reads as TGCGCCAGCAGCCAACGGGAAGGGGGTTACTATGGCTACACCTTC.

The rearrangement uses TRBV29-1 and TRBJ1-2, with TRBD1 matching over 9 bases. The junction had 11 bases not matched to a gene; V was cut back by 1 base and J by 2 bases. CDR3 length equals 17 residues. CDR1 and CDR2 (germline): SQVTM, ANQGSEA. In DNA, the CDR3 is TGCAGCGTTGAAGGACGGAACAGGGGGCGCGAGAACTATGGCTACACCTTC. Its translation is CSVEGRNRGRENYGYTF.

The chain recombines TRBV7-2 with TRBJ2-1, with 15 nucleotides matching TRBD2. The J segment lost 9 bases and the V segment lost 4 bases, leaving 10 bases of the junction unmatched. The CDR3 extends over 17 amino acids. Germline CDR1 is SGHTA and CDR2 is FQGNSA. The CDR3 bases are TGTGCCAGCAGCTACCAGGTCGGGACTAGCGGGAGGAGTGAGCAGTTCTTC. Its translation is CASSYQVGTSGRSEQFF. Full variable domain (outside the CDR3, taken from reference TRBV7-2 and TRBJ2-1): GAGVSQSPSNKVTEKGKDVELRCDPISGHTALYWYRQSLGQGLEFLIYFQGNSAPDKSGLPSDRFSAERTGGSVSTLTIQRTQQEDSAVYLCASSYQVGTSGRSEQFFGPGTRLTVL.

The CDR3 loop reads CASSYSQFYSEAFF. The CDR3 nucleotides read TGTGCCAGCAGTTACTCCCAGTTTTACTCCGAAGCTTTCTTT. The genes are TRBV6-2 or TRBV6-3 and TRBJ1-1; D is unclear. V lost 0 bases and J 8 bases, leaving 13 bases between the germline ends. CDR3 length: 14 amino acids. Germline V gene lookup returns CDR1 MNHEY and CDR2 SVGEGT.

The table lists this clone with a few counts. The V gene is TRBV7-3, the J gene TRBJ1-2, with TRBD1 identical over 7 bases. There are 21 residues in the CDR3. CDR1 SGHTA and CDR2 FQGTGA come from the germline V gene. V gave up 1 base and J gave up 5 bases; unmatched junction bases: 25. DNA for the CDR3: TGTGCCAGCAGCTTAATTCGATGGGGTGCGGCAGGGGGATCAAATCTGTATGGCTACACCTTC. Protein sequence: CASSLIRWGAAGGSNLYGYTF.